This T cell receptor beta chain is from a study of T cell clonotyping in hematopoietic cell transplantation. As to time point: recipient sample about 28 days before transplant, after cytoreduction. Assay used: immunoSEQ multiplex PCR; TCRdb lists only in-frame clones, some missing. The sample comprises about 69,000 clones, approximately 95% of which are singletons, and roughly 1.5% rests with the top ten. This CDR3 region has 15 residues. The V and J ends lost 2 bases and 1 base respectively, with 11 bases between them. The germline V gene encodes CDR1 MGHRA and CDR2 YSYEKL. The specimen was peripheral blood mononuclear cells, collected before stem cell transplant. This rearrangement joins TRBV4-1 to TRBJ1-1; D gene uncertain. The clonotype was recovered from a woman in her fifties or sixties with acute myeloid leukemia. Some clones in this sample may be carry-over from other donors' samples. CDR3 loop: CASSQLGIENTEAFF. The CDR3 region has the DNA TGCGCCAGCAGCCAATTAGGGATCGAGAACACTGAAGCTTTCTTT.